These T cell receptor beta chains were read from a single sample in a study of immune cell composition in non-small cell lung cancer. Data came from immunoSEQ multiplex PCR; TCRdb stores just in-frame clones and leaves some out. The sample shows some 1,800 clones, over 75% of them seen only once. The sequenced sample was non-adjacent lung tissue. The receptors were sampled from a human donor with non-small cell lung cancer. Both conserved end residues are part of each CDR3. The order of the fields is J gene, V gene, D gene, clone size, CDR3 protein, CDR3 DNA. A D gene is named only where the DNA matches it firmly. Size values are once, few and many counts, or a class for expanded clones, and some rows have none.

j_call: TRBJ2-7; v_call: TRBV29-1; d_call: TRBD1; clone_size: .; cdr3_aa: CSVVTGTGGYEQYF; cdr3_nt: TGCAGCGTTGTAACTGGGACAGGGGGCTACGAGCAGTACTTC
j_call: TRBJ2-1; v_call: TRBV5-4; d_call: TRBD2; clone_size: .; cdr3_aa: CASSSASGTSGSNEQFF; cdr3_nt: TGTGCCAGCAGCTCGGCCTCTGGGACTAGCGGCTCCAATGAGCAGTTCTTC
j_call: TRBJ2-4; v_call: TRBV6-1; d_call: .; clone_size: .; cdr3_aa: CASTPTRQQNIQYF; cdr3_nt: TGTGCCAGCACCCCGACAAGACAGCAAAACATTCAGTACTTC
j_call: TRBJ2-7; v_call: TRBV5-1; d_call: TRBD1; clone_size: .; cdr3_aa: CASSPGQDFYEQYF; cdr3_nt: TGCGCCAGCAGCCCGGGACAGGACTTCTACGAGCAGTACTTC
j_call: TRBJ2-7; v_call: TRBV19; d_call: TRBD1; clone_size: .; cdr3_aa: CASSSGQGVAYEQYF; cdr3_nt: TGTGCCAGTTCCTCTGGACAGGGGGTAGCATACGAGCAGTACTTC
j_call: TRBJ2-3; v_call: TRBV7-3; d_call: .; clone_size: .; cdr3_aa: CASSLEEGTDTQYF; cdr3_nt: TGTGCCAGCAGCTTAGAGGAAGGCACAGATACGCAGTATTTT
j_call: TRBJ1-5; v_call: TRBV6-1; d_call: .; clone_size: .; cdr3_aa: CASSEWLQGGNQPQHF; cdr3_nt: TGTGCCAGCAGTGAATGGTTGCAGGGCGGCAATCAGCCCCAGCATTTT
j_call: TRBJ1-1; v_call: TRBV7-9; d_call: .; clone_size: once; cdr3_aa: CASSFVGTGNTEAFF; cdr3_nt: TGTGCCAGCAGCTTTGTCGGGACTGGGAACACTGAAGCTTTCTTT
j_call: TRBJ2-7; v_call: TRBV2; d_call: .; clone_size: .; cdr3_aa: CASSEGGRPTPYEQYF; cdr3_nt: TGTGCCAGCAGTGAAGGGGGGCGGCCCACTCCCTACGAGCAGTACTTC
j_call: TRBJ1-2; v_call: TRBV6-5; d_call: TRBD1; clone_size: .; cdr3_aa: CASSFGQGYGYTF; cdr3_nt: TGTGCCAGCAGTTTCGGACAGGGGTATGGCTACACCTTC